This T cell receptor (beta chain) was identified during a study of a mutant IDH1 vaccine in newly diagnosed glioma. Only a few counts were recorded for this clone. Its antigen remains unknown. The table came from immunoSEQ multiplex PCR; TCRdb's copy has only in-frame clones and leaves some out. The sample carries tens of thousands of clones, roughly nine tenths recorded once. Per the germline V gene, CDR1 is PRHDT and CDR2 is FYEKMQ (reference sequence). The CDR3 has 11 residues. V lost 3 bases and J lost 8, with 7 bases in between. Stated time point: week 35, safety follow-up. All doses held 300 ug of mutant IDH1 20-mer peptide, with topical imiquimod. Each astrocytoma in the donors was new, WHO grade 3 or 4, IDH1-mutant and ATRX-lost.

The chain uses TRBV13 and TRBJ1-1; no clear D gene. This receptor was obtained from a man between 35 and 55 years old with glioma. Sequences were derived from PBMCs, sampled from a glioma patient whose treatment included an IDH1 peptide vaccine. Written as DNA, the CDR3 is TGTGCCAGCAGCTTCGAGTTAGAAGCTTTCTTT. Translated, it gives CASSFELEAFF. The full variable domain, in which reference TRBV13 and TRBJ1-1 provide the parts outside the CDR3, is AAGVIQSPRHLIKEKRETATLKCYPIPRHDTVYWYQQGPGQDPQFLISFYEKMQSDKGSIPDRFSAQQFSDYHSELNMSSLELGDSALYFCASSFELEAFFGQGTRLTVV.